This TCR beta chain was sequenced during a study of T cell repertoires in cytomegalovirus infection. Study-level background: Signatures in public TCR beta sequences pointed to both CMV infection and matching HLA type.

The V segment lost 4 bases and the J segment 4 bases; nucleotides outside the gene matches: 11. The CDR3 is 17 residues long. CDR1 MNHEY and CDR2 SVGEGT come from the germline V gene. This clonotype has at least ten counts. The antigen is unknown. Broader study findings: HLA-C-restricted TCR beta clonotypes specific for CMV led the ex vivo response. Summed frequency of public TCR beta families distinguished CMV carriers with the relevant HLA.

A single record per CDR3 protein comes from TCRdb applying MiXCR to the reads. The sample contains almost 500,000 distinct CDR3 sequences, approximately 11% of which appear only once. This chain links TRBV6-2 or TRBV6-3 with TRBJ2-1; 9 nucleotides agree with TRBD1. This clonotype was obtained from a human donor in good health (CMV status not recorded). Some clones in this sample may be carry-over from other donors' samples. The sample comprised PBMCs. Here the CDR3 DNA reads TGTGCCAGCAGTTGGAGCCTCGGGACAGGGTCTTACAATGAGCAGTTCTTC. This translates into CASSWSLGTGSYNEQFF.